The T cell receptor (beta chain) under discussion was sequenced for a study of T cells in Graves' hyperthyroidism and ophthalmopathy. V was shortened by 8 bases and J by 2 bases, with 18 bases between the two germline ends. CDR3 size: 15 residues. CDR1 is KGHSH, CDR2 LQKENI, per germline. The investigators amplified TCR beta CDR3 regions from RNA transcripts. TCR CDR3 underwent first-round RT-PCR with the HTBI primer set. TCRdb reprocessed the multiplex PCR reads with MiXCR, giving one entry per CDR3 protein. In the table there are 100,000 to 140,000 distinct CDR3 sequences, around a sixth of which are singletons. This clonotype was seen repeatedly, ten times or more.

The chain has TRBV18 and TRBJ1-1, with unresolved D. Sequenced input: blood. The TCR was taken from a woman aged 45-59 years with Graves' hyperthyroidism. The CDR3 nucleotides read TGTGCCAGCCGTTCAATTAGGGCGGCAAACACTGAAGCTTTCTTT. Protein: CASRSIRAANTEAFF. Full variable domain (rest looked up from reference TRBV18 and TRBJ1-1): NAGVMQNPRHLVRRRGQEARLRCSPMKGHSHVYWYRQLPEEGLKFMVYLQKENIIDESGMPKERFSAEFPKEGPSILRIQQVVRGDSAAYFCASRSIRAANTEAFFGQGTRLTVV.